This entry describes one T cell receptor (beta chain). Antigen unknown. Germline CDR1 and CDR2: SQVTM and ANQGSEA. With V trimmed by 7 bases and J by 3 bases, 9 bases remained unmatched. The CDR3 is 16 amino acids. These data belong to a study of T-cell reconstitution after alpha-beta-depleted transplantation in children. Broader study findings: When one year had passed after transplant, most T-cell counts and diversity came from newly produced T cells.

Unique molecular identifiers were incorporated into the prepared TCRbeta library. A single record per CDR3 protein comes from TCRdb applying MiXCR to the PCR reads. The repertoire holds 580,000 or so distinct CDR3 sequences, with more than 20% as singletons. The TCR originated in a boy in the first two years of life who had a stem cell transplant for acute myeloid leukemia, so the T cells may come from the graft donor. The chain is built from TRBV29-1 and TRBJ2-3, with 14 bases matching TRBD2. This sample comprised PBMCs, mostly from graft donor cells, obtained 360 days after TCRalphabeta/CD19-depleted stem cell transplant. The CDR3 protein is CSAEGLAGVLTDTQYF. The CDR3 DNA reads as TGCAGCGCCGAGGGACTAGCGGGGGTCCTAACAGATACGCAGTATTTT.